This T cell receptor beta chain emerged from a study of T cell changes during pregnancy in multiple sclerosis. The CDR3 has 16 amino acids. Germline V CDR1 and CDR2: MNHEY, SMNVEV (reference sequence). J lost 8 bases, V lost 5 bases, and 12 bases had no gene match. Here immunoSEQ multiplex PCR was the method, and the copy in TCRdb shows in-frame clones only, minus some. The sample holds roughly 52,000 clones; 94% are singletons and the top ten take less than 4%. The sequences come from CD8+ T cells from peripheral blood mononuclear cells, collected in the third trimester of pregnancy. The receptor was derived from a female donor with multiple sclerosis, enrolled in a pregnancy study. This chain uses TRBV27 with TRBJ2-1; 10 bases match TRBD2. This CDR3 reads CASSPLPAGGIHEQFF. The CDR3 nucleotides read TGTGCCAGCAGTCCCCTCCCAGCGGGAGGGATCCATGAGCAGTTCTTC.